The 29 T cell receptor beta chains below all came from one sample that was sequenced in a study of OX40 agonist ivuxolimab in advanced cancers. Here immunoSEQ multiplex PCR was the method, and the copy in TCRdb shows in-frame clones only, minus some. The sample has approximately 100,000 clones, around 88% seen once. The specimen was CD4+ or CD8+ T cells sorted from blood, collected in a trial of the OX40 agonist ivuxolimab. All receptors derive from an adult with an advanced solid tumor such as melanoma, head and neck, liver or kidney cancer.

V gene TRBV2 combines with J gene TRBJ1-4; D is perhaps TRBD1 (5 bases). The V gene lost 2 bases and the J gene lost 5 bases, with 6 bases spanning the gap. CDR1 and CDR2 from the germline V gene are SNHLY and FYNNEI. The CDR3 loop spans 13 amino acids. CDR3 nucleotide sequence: TGTGCCAGCAGTGAACAGGGCAATGAAAAACTGTTTTTT. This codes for CASSEQGNEKLFF.

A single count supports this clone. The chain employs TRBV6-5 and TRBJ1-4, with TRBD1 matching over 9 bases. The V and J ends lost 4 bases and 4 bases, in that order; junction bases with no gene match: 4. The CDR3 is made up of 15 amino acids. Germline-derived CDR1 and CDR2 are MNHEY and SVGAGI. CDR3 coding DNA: TGTGCCAGCAGTTCGACAGGGGGTTTTAATGAAAAACTGTTTTTT. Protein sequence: CASSSTGGFNEKLFF.

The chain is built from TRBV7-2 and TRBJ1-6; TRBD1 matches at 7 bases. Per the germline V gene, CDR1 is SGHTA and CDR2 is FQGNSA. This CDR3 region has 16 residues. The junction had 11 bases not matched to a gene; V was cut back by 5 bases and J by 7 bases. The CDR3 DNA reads TGTGCCAGCAGCCCCGACAGGGACTCTCGGAATTCACCCCTCCACTTT. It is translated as CASSPDRDSRNSPLHF.

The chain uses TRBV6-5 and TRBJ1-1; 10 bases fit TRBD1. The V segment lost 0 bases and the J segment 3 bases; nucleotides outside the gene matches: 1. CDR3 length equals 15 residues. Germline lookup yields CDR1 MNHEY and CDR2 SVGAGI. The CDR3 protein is CASSYSDRGDTEAFF. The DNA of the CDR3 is TGTGCCAGCAGTTACTCGGACAGGGGGGACACTGAAGCTTTCTTT.

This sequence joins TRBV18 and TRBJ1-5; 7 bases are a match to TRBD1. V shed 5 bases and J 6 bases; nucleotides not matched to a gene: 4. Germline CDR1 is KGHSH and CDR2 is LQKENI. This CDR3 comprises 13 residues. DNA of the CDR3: TGTGCCAGCTCATTTAGGGGGCCTCAGCCCCAGCATTTT. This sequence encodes CASSFRGPQPQHF.

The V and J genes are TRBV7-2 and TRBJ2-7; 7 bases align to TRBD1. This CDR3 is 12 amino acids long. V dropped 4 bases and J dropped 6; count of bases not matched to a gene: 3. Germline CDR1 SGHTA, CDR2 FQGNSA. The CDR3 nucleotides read TGTGCCAGCAGCTCGACAGGGTTCGAGCAGTACTTC. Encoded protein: CASSSTGFEQYF.

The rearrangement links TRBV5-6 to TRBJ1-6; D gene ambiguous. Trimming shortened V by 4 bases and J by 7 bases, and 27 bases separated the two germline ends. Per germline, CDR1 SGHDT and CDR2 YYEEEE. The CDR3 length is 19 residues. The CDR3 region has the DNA TGTGCCAGCAGCCGCCGTACTGGGTTCCTGAGGTCGAGAAATTCACCCCTCCACTTT. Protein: CASSRRTGFLRSRNSPLHF.

The CDR3 coding sequence is TGTGCCAGCAGTTACTCGGGAACTTCTAGCACAGATACGCAGTATTTT. Translated, it gives CASSYSGTSSTDTQYF. The V call is TRBV6-5, the J call TRBJ2-3; no firm D call. Germline V gives CDR1 MNHEY, CDR2 SVGAGI. V shed 0 bases and J shed 0 bases, with 10 bases lying between them. The CDR3 is made up of 16 amino acids.

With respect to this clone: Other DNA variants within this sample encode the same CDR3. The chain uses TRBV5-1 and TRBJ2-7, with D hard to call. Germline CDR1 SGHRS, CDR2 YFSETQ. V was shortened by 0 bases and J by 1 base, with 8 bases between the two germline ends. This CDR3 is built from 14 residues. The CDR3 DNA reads TGCGCCAGCAGCTTGGCCGGGTCTTCCTACGAGCAGTACTTC. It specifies CASSLAGSSYEQYF.

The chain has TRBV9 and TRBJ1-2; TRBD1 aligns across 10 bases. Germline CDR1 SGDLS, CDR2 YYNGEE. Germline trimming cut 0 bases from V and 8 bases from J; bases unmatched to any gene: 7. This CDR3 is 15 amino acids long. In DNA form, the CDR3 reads TGTGCCAGCAGCGTAGTGGATGGGACAGGGGAAGGCTACACCTTC. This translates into CASSVVDGTGEGYTF.

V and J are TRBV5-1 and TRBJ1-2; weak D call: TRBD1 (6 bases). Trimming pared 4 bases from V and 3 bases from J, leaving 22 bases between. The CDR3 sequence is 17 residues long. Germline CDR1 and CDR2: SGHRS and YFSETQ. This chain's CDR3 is CASSANSGADSYYGYTF. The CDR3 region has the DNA TGCGCCAGCAGCGCCAATTCAGGGGCAGATTCTTACTATGGCTACACCTTC.

In DNA, the CDR3 is TGTGCCAGCAGTGTTTTCAGGGATGAAGCTTTCTTT. Translating it yields CASSVFRDEAFF. V and J are TRBV6-1 and TRBJ1-1; D perhaps matches TRBD1 (5 bases). Per germline, CDR1 MNHNS and CDR2 SASEGT. The CDR3 covers 12 residues. Trimming took off 4 bases at V and 7 bases at J, with 10 bases between the two ends.

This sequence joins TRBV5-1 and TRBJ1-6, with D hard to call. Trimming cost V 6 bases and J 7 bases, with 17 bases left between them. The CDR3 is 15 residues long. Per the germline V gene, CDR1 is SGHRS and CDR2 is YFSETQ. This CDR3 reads CASTEKTGNNSPLHF. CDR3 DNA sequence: TGCGCCAGCACCGAAAAGACGGGGAACAATTCACCCCTCCACTTT.

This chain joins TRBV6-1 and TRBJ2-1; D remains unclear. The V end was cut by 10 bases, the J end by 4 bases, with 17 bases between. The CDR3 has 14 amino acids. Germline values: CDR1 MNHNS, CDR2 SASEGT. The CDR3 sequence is CATTPKGFYNEQFF. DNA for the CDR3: TGTGCCACCACCCCCAAAGGGTTTTACAATGAGCAGTTCTTC.

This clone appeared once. The CDR3 spells CASSPKDGRADTQYF. The CDR3 DNA reads TGTGCCAGCTCACCAAAGGATGGCCGGGCGGATACGCAGTATTTT. The V gene is TRBV18, the J gene TRBJ2-3; D not certain. Trimming shortened V by 2 bases and J by 6 bases, and 15 bases separated the two germline ends. The CDR3 runs 15 residues. CDR1 KGHSH and CDR2 LQKENI come from the germline V gene.

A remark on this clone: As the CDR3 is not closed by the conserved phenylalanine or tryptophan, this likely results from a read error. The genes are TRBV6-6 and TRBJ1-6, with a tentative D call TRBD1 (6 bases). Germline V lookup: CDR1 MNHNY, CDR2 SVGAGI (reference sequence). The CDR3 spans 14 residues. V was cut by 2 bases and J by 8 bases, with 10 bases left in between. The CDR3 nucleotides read TGTGCCAGCAGTTACGGACAGAGGGATTCACCCCTCCACCTT. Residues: CASSYGQRDSPLHL.

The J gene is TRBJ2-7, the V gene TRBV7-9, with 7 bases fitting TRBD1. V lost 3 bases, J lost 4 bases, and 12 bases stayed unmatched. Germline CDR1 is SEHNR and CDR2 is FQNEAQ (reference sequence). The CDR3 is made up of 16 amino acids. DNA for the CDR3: TGTGCCAGCAGCTTCAGACAGGGTCTCGGGGCTTACGAGCAGTACTTC. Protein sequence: CASSFRQGLGAYEQYF.

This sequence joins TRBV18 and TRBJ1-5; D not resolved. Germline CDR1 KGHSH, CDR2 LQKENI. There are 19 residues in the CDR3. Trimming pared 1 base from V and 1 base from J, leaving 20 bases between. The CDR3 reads CASSPQLIGPFSSNQPQHF. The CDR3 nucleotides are TGTGCCAGCTCACCACAATTGATAGGACCCTTTTCCAGCAATCAGCCCCAGCATTTT.

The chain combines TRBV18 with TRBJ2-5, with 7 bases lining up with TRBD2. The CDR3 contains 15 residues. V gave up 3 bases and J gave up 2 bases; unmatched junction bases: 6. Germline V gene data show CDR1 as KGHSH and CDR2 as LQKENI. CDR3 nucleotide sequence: TGTGCCAGCTCACCGACGCGGGGGTTACAAGAGACCCAGTACTTC. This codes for CASSPTRGLQETQYF.

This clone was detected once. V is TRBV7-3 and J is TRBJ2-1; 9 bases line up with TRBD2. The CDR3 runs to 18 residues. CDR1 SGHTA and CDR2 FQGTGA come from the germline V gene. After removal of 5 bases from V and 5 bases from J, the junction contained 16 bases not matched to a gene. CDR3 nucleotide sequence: TGTGCCAGCAGCCCAAGGGCGGGGGGGAATTCACCAAACAATGAGCAGTTCTTC. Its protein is CASSPRAGGNSPNNEQFF.

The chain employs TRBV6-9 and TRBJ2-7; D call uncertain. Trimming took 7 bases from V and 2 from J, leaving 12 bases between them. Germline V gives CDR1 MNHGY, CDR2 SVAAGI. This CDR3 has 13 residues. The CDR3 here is CASTLRGAYEQYF. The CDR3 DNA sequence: TGTGCCAGCACGTTACGTGGGGCCTACGAGCAGTACTTC.

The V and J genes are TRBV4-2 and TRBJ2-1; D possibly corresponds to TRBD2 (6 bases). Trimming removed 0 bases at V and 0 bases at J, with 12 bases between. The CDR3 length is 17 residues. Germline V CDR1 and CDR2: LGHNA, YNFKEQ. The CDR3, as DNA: TGTGCCAGCAGCCAAGAGGGGCGGGGTACCTCCTACAATGAGCAGTTCTTC. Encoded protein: CASSQEGRGTSYNEQFF.

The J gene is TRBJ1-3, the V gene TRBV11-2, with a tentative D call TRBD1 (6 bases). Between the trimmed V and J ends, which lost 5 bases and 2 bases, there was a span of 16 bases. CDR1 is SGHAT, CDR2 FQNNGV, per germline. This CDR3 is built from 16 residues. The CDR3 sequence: CASSPLDRSTGNTIYF. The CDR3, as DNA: TGTGCCAGCAGCCCCTTAGACAGGTCGACTGGAAACACCATATATTTT.

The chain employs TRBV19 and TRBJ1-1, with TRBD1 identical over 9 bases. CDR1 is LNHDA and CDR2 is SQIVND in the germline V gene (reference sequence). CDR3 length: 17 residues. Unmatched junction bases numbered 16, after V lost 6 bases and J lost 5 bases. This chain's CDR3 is CASSLNQLQQGATEAFF. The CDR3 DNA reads TGTGCCAGTAGCCTGAACCAGCTCCAACAGGGGGCAACTGAAGCTTTCTTT.

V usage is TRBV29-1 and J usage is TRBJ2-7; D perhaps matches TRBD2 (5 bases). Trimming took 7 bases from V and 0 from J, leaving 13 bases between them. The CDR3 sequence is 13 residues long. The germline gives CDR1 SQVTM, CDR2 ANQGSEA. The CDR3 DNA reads TGCAGCGCCCGTTCCCGGGGCTCCTACGAGCAGTACTTC. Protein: CSARSRGSYEQYF.

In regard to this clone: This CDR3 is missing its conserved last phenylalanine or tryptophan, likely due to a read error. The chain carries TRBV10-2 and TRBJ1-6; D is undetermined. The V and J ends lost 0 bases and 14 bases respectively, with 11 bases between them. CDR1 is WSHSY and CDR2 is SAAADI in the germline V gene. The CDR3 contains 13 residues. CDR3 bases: TGCGCCAGCAGTGAGTCAGGCCGCTTGGCCCTCCACCTT. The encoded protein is CASSESGRLALHL.

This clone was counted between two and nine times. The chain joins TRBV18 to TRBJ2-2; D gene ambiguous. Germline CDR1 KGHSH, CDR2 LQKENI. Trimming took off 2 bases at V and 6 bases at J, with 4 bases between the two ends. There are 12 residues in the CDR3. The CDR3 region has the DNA TGTGCCAGCTCACCAGGGGCCGGGGAGCTGTTTTTT. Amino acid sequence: CASSPGAGELFF.

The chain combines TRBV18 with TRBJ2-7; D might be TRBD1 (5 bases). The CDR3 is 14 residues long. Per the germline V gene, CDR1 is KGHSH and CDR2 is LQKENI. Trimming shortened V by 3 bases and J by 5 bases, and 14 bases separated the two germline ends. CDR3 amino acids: CASSPVDSPHEQYF. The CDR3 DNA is TGTGCCAGCTCACCGGTCGACAGCCCCCACGAGCAGTACTTC.

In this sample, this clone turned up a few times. The CDR3 DNA sequence: TGTGCCAGCAGTTTTGCAGGGAGTAACTATGGCTACACCTTC. Amino acids: CASSFAGSNYGYTF. The chain links TRBV28 to TRBJ1-2; D is possibly TRBD1 (5 bases). V was pared by 3 bases and J by 1 base, with 9 bases between. Germline V lookup: CDR1 MDHEN, CDR2 SYDVKM. The CDR3 has 14 amino acids.